This passage covers 24 T cell receptor beta chains from one sample sequenced in a study of cytomegalovirus exposure and HLA in healthy donors. The PCR had 60 Vbeta and 13 Jbeta primers. The data were produced by immunoSEQ multiplex PCR, yet TCRdb's version contains in-frame clones alone and is incomplete. This table holds approximately 110,000 clones, about 70% found once. The sequencing input was PBMCs. These receptors all come from a man aged 50 to 59 in good health and CMV-seropositive.

This clone was recorded once. This chain links TRBV2 with TRBJ2-1; the D is unclear. V lost 6 bases, J lost 10 bases, and 7 bases lay in between. There are 10 residues in the CDR3. Germline V lookup: CDR1 SNHLY, CDR2 FYNNEI. DNA of the CDR3: TGTGCCAGCAGGAATCGGGAGCAGTTCTTC. Translated: CASRNREQFF. The variable domain in full, with the rest retrieved from reference TRBV2 and TRBJ2-1, is EPEVTQTPSHQVTQMGQEVILRCVPISNHLYFYWYRQILGQKVEFLVSFYNNEISEKSEIFDDQFSVERPDGSNFTLKIRSTKLEDSAMYFCASRNREQFFGPGTRLTVL.

The chain combines TRBV5-1 with TRBJ1-2, with unresolved D. CDR1 is SGHRS and CDR2 is YFSETQ in the germline V gene. The ends were cut back, 0 bases at V and 4 bases at J, with 10 bases in the middle. The CDR3 covers 14 residues. CDR3 DNA: TGCGCCAGCAGCTTGGCCGGTTCTCTCTATGGCTACACCTTC. It yields the protein CASSLAGSLYGYTF.

This clone is a singleton in its sample. CDR3 residues: CAVRDGTGGLSYGYTF. The CDR3 DNA sequence: TGTGCCGTAAGAGATGGGACAGGGGGTCTGAGCTATGGCTACACCTTC. The chain recombines TRBV10-3 with TRBJ1-2; 11 bases line up with TRBD1. J was trimmed by 4 bases and V by 11 bases; bases with no gene match: 15. The CDR3 loop spans 16 amino acids. Germline CDR1 is ENHRY and CDR2 is SYGVKD.

The chain couples TRBV12-5 to TRBJ1-1; 7 bases agree with TRBD1. The junction had 2 bases not matched to a gene; V was cut back by 5 bases and J by 2 bases. From germline, CDR1 is LGHNT and CDR2 FRNRAP. CDR3 length: 13 amino acids. The CDR3 DNA sequence: TGTGCTAGTGGTACAGGGGTAAACACTGAAGCTTTCTTT. Amino acid sequence: CASGTGVNTEAFF.

The chain is built from TRBV5-1 and TRBJ1-1; D not certain. The CDR3 is 16 amino acids. Germline values: CDR1 SGHRS, CDR2 YFSETQ. V lost 0 bases and J lost 1, with 13 bases in between. The CDR3 coding sequence is TGCGCCAGCAGCTTGGCCATCGGGTATCGGAACACTGAAGCTTTCTTT. Translated, it gives CASSLAIGYRNTEAFF.

This chain joins TRBV19 and TRBJ1-5; TRBD1 might be the D (6 bases). The CDR3 spans 15 residues. Germline V lookup: CDR1 LNHDA, CDR2 SQIVND (reference sequence). Deletions cut 0 bases from V and 5 bases from J, with 11 bases between. DNA of the CDR3: TGTGCCAGTAGTATAGAACAGGGTAGGGATCAGCCCCAGCATTTT. Translating gives CASSIEQGRDQPQHF.

This chain connects TRBV6-6 to TRBJ1-5; D perhaps matches TRBD1 (6 bases). Trimming shortened V by 7 bases and J by 0 bases, and 13 bases separated the two germline ends. The CDR3 consists of 15 residues. Germline CDR1 is MNHNY and CDR2 is SVGAGI (reference sequence). CDR3 residues: CASTLGQNSNQPQHF. CDR3 in DNA: TGTGCCAGCACGTTAGGACAGAATAGCAATCAGCCCCAGCATTTT.

This clone was counted between two and nine times. The V gene is TRBV5-1, the J gene TRBJ1-2; D is ambiguous. Germline V CDR1 and CDR2: SGHRS, YFSETQ. CDR3 length: 14 residues. V lost 8 bases, J lost 5 bases, and 19 bases lay in between. The CDR3 DNA sequence: TGCGCCAGTAAGATCGGACTTTTGGGTTATGGCTACACCTTC. This translates into CASKIGLLGYGYTF.

The V and J genes are TRBV10-2 and TRBJ2-7; TRBD2 aligns across 7 bases. After removal of 6 bases from V and 6 bases from J, the junction contained 14 bases not matched to a gene. The CDR3 has 15 residues. Per germline, CDR1 WSHSY and CDR2 SAAADI. DNA of the CDR3: TGCGCCAGCAGGGCTTTTGGGCGGGAGCCCCTCGAGCAGTACTTC. It yields the protein CASRAFGREPLEQYF.

The chain is built from TRBV13 and TRBJ2-4; 10 bases agree with TRBD2. The germline gives CDR1 PRHDT, CDR2 FYEKMQ (reference sequence). The junction had 8 bases not matched to a gene; V was cut back by 5 bases and J by 1 base. The CDR3 length is 17 residues. CDR3 sequence (DNA): TGTGCCAGCAGCCCCCTAGCGGGAGAGCGGGCCAAAAACATTCAGTACTTC. It translates to CASSPLAGERAKNIQYF.

This clone was seen a few times. The sample has other DNA sequences that encode this CDR3 too. The chain uses TRBV14 and TRBJ1-1; D may be TRBD1 (6 bases). CDR1 SGHDN and CDR2 FVKESK come from the germline V gene. Trimming stripped 0 bases from V and 0 bases from J, with 14 bases between. The CDR3 is made up of 17 amino acids. The CDR3 DNA is TGTGCCAGCAGCCAAGATAGAGGGGGGGGACTGAACACTGAAGCTTTCTTT. It codes for CASSQDRGGGLNTEAFF. The full variable domain, in which reference TRBV14 and TRBJ1-1 provide the parts outside the CDR3, is EAGVTQFPSHSVIEKGQTVTLRCDPISGHDNLYWYRRVMGKEIKFLLHFVKESKQDESGMPNNRFLAERTGGTYSTLKVQPAELEDSGVYFCASSQDRGGGLNTEAFFGQGTRLTVV.

V usage is TRBV11-2 and J usage is TRBJ1-2, with 7 bases fitting TRBD1. J was trimmed by 3 bases and V by 5 bases; bases with no gene match: 6. Germline CDR1 is SGHAT and CDR2 is FQNNGV. The CDR3 spans 14 residues. CDR3 loop: CASSGRTGDYGYTF. The CDR3 bases are TGTGCCAGCAGCGGTCGGACAGGAGACTATGGCTACACCTTC.

The rearrangement joins TRBV7-3 to TRBJ1-1; D is undetermined. CDR1 and CDR2 (germline): SGHTA, FQGTGA. The CDR3 sequence is 14 residues long. The ends were cut back, 5 bases at V and 5 bases at J, with 15 bases in the middle. The CDR3 region is CASSPSGPSTEAFF. The DNA of the CDR3 is TGTGCCAGCAGCCCCTCGGGTCCTTCGACTGAAGCTTTCTTT.

For the CDR3, the DNA is TGTGCCAGTAGTACCCAACTAGCGGGGGCCCGAGAGACCCAGTACTTC. Translating it yields CASSTQLAGARETQYF. This sequence joins TRBV19 and TRBJ2-5, with 11 bases fitting TRBD2. CDR1 and CDR2 from the germline V gene are LNHDA and SQIVND (reference sequence). Losses at the gene ends were 4 bases for V and 4 bases for J; bases not matched to a gene: 8. The length of the CDR3 is 16 residues.

The chain recombines TRBV7-6 with TRBJ2-7, with 13 bases aligning to TRBD2. This CDR3 contains 17 residues. Trimming at V came to 5 bases and at J to 3 bases, leaving 10 bases not matched to a gene. Germline CDR1 is SGHVS and CDR2 is FNYEAQ. Here the CDR3 reads CASSPWGGTSGIYEQYF. CDR3 nucleotide sequence: TGTGCCAGCAGCCCATGGGGGGGGACTAGCGGGATCTACGAGCAGTACTTC. The variable domain in full, completed from reference TRBV7-6 and TRBJ2-7, reads GAGVSQSPRYKVTKRGQDVALRCDPISGHVSLYWYRQALGQGPEFLTYFNYEAQQDKSGLPNDRFSAERPEGSISTLTIQRTEQRDSAMYRCASSPWGGTSGIYEQYFGPGTRLTVT.

The V call is TRBV13, the J call TRBJ2-7; D is uncertain. The CDR3 covers 14 residues. Germline-derived CDR1 and CDR2 are PRHDT and FYEKMQ (reference sequence). V gave up 0 bases and J gave up 3 bases, with 9 bases separating them. CDR3 sequence reads: CASSLGSGNYEQYF. CDR3 nucleotides: TGTGCCAGCAGCTTAGGGTCAGGAAACTACGAGCAGTACTTC.

The chain recombines TRBV5-4 with TRBJ2-3; D gene uncertain. CDR3 length: 13 amino acids. Trimming pared 4 bases from V and 2 bases from J, leaving 8 bases between. CDR1 is SGHNT, CDR2 YYREEE, per germline (reference sequence). CDR3: CASSPRDTDTQYF. As DNA, the CDR3 is TGTGCCAGCAGCCCAAGAGACACAGATACGCAGTATTTT.

This chain links TRBV5-4 with TRBJ1-2; possibly TRBD1 for D (6 bases). V was clipped by 6 bases and J by 8 bases, with 20 bases between them. This CDR3 is built from 14 residues. Germline CDR1 reads SGHNT; CDR2 reads YYREEE (reference sequence). This CDR3 is CASTVRDNMVGYTF. CDR3 nucleotide sequence: TGTGCCAGCACCGTCCGGGACAACATGGTGGGCTACACCTTC.

This chain connects TRBV10-1 to TRBJ2-7; the D is unclear. This CDR3 has 9 amino acids. Germline V gives CDR1 WNHNN, CDR2 SYGVQD (reference sequence). V was cut by 11 bases and J by 3 bases, with 5 bases left in between. The CDR3 coding sequence is TGCGCCCGACTCTACGAGCAGTACTTC. It encodes CARLYEQYF.

This clone was detected only a few times. The chain has TRBV19 and TRBJ1-4; 7 nucleotides line up with TRBD1. The CDR3 contains 15 residues. J lost 3 bases, V lost 3 bases, and 4 bases had no gene match. Germline-derived CDR1 and CDR2 are LNHDA and SQIVND (reference sequence). The DNA of the CDR3 is TGTGCCAGTAGTATTGGGACAGTCCCTAATGAAAAACTGTTTTTT. It specifies CASSIGTVPNEKLFF.

The CDR3 sequence is CASRPRLAGVGGYNEQFF. For the CDR3, the DNA is TGTGCCAGCAGGCCCCGACTAGCGGGAGTTGGCGGGTACAATGAGCAGTTCTTC. V gene TRBV7-8 combines with J gene TRBJ2-1, with TRBD2 matching over 12 bases. Germline-derived CDR1 and CDR2 are SGHVS and FQNEAQ. Trimming removed 6 bases from V and 4 bases from J; junction bases left unmatched: 13. The CDR3 spans 18 residues.

This chain connects TRBV10-3 to TRBJ2-2, with 7 bases that match TRBD1. CDR1 is ENHRY and CDR2 is SYGVKD in the germline V gene. The CDR3 consists of 16 residues. V trimming: 4 bases; J trimming: 4 bases; junction bases outside the gene matches: 9. The CDR3 here is CAISAVVQGPTGELFF. The CDR3 bases are TGTGCCATCAGTGCAGTTGTACAGGGGCCCACCGGGGAGCTGTTTTTT.

In this sample, this clone turned up once. This rearrangement joins TRBV10-3 to TRBJ1-5; weak D call: TRBD1 (5 bases). The CDR3 loop spans 13 amino acids. V shed 6 bases and J shed 5 bases, with 11 bases lying between them. Germline CDR1 ENHRY, CDR2 SYGVKD. This CDR3 is CAIRGRADQPQHF. CDR3 nucleotides: TGTGCCATCAGAGGCAGGGCGGATCAGCCCCAGCATTTT.

This sequence joins TRBV11-2 and TRBJ2-7; D is undetermined. Looked up from germline, CDR1 is SGHAT and CDR2 is FQNNGV. V dropped 7 bases and J dropped 2 bases, with 15 bases sitting between them. This CDR3 region has 14 residues. CDR3 region: CASTSPRSTYEQYF. CDR3 DNA sequence: TGTGCCAGCACTTCCCCTAGGTCTACCTACGAGCAGTACTTC.